This T cell receptor (beta chain) was obtained from a study of T cells after yellow fever vaccination. Across the study: Fractions of low cell number were prepared using SMART-Seq v4 Ultra Low Input. Notes on the study in general: There was a possibility that FACS-sorted repertoires contained abundant clonotypes contaminating from the bulk population.

As to this clonotype: Its antigen remains unknown.

The length of the CDR3 is 11 residues. Deletions cut 6 bases from V and 7 bases from J, with 9 bases between. Germline CDR1 MGHRA, CDR2 YSYEKL. TCRdb re-derived calls from the 5' RACE reads in MiXCR, one entry per CDR3 protein. The repertoire holds 95,000 to 150,000 distinct CDR3 sequences, with approximately 14% as singletons. This chain links TRBV4-1 with TRBJ1-1; D ambiguous. This clonotype was sampled from a man aged 18 to 30 who received the YFV17D yellow fever vaccine. Sequencing was performed on CD8+ T cells sorted from PBMCs, taken 5 days after the yellow fever booster vaccination. Written as DNA, the CDR3 is TGCGCCAGCAGTCGTCACAGTGAAGCTTTCTTT. This sequence encodes CASSRHSEAFF.